This TCR beta chain was identified during a study of blood T cell repertoires in COVID-19. Looking at the study overall: The cDNA or gDNA used as material had been derived from T cells, B-cell-depleted T cells, or PBMCs.

Measured with immunoSEQ multiplex PCR; TCRdb has only the in-frame clones, and not every one. The repertoire holds roughly 60,000 clones, with around nine tenths as singletons. The CDR3 covers 13 residues. Germline CDR1 reads WSHSY; CDR2 reads SAAADI. Trimming left V 2 bases short and J 6 bases short, with 8 bases between. The clonotype was recovered from a woman at least 80 years old with active COVID-19. Sequences were obtained from peripheral blood. The chain links TRBV10-2 to TRBJ2-1; possible D gene TRBD2, 5 bases. CDR3 DNA sequence: TGCGCCAGCAGTGAGCGGCGGGTCAATGAGCAGTTCTTC. Translated, it gives CASSERRVNEQFF.